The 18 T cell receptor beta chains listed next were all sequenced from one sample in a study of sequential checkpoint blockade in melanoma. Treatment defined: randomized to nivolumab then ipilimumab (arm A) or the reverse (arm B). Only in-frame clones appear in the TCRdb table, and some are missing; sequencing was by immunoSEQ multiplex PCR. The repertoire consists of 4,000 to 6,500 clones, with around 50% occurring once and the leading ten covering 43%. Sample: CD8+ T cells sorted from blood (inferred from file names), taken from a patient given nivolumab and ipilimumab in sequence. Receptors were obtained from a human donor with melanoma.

The CDR3: CASSLNGRLNLDQPQHF. Here the CDR3 DNA reads TGTGCCAGCAGTTTGAATGGAAGACTGAATCTGGATCAGCCCCAGCATTTT. The chain carries TRBV27 and TRBJ1-5; D is ambiguous. Germline V gene data show CDR1 as MNHEY and CDR2 as SMNVEV (reference sequence). This CDR3 contains 17 residues. Trimming shortened V by 3 bases and J by 5 bases, and 20 bases separated the two germline ends.

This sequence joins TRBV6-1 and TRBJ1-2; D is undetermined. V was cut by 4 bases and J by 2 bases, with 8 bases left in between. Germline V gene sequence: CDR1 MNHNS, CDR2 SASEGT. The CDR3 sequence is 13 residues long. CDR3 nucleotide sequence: TGTGCCAGCAGTGCGACGGAGAACTATGGCTACACCTTC. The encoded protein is CASSATENYGYTF.

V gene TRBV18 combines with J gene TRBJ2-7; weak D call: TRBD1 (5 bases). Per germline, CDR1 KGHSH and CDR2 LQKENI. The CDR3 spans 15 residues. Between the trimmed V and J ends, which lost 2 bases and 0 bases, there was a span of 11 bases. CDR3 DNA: TGTGCCAGCTCACCAATAAAGGGGCCCTCCTACGAGCAGTACTTC. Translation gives CASSPIKGPSYEQYF.

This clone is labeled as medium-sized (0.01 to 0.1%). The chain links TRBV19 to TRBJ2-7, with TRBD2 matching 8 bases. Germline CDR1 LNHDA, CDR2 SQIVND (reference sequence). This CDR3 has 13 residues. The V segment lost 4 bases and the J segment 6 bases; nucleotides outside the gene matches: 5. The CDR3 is CASSRVAGSEQYF. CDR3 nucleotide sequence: TGTGCCAGTAGTAGAGTAGCGGGGAGCGAGCAGTACTTC.

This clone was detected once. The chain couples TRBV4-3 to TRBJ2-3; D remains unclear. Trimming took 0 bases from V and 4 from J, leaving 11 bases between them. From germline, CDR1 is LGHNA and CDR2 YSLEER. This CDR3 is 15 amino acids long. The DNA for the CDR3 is TGCGCCAGCAGCCAAGACAGGAATGCAGCAGATACGCAGTATTTT. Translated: CASSQDRNAADTQYF.

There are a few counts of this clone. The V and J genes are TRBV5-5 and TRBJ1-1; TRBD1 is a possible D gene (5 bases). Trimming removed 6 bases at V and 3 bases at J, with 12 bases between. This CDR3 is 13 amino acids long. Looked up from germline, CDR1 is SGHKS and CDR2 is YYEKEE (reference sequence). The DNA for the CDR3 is TGTGCCAGCACCTCTATAGGGGACACTGAAGCTTTCTTT. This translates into CASTSIGDTEAFF. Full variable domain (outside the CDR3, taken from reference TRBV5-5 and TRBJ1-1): DAGVTQSPTHLIKTRGQQVTLRCSPISGHKSVSWYQQVLGQGPQFIFQYYEKEERGRGNFPDRFSARQFPNYSSELNVNALLLGDSALYLCASTSIGDTEAFFGQGTRLTVV.

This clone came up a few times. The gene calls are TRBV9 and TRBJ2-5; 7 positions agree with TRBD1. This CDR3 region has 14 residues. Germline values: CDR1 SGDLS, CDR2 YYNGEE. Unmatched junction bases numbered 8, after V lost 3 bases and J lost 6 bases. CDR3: CASSGRTGKKTQYF. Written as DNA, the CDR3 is TGTGCCAGCAGCGGACGGACAGGAAAAAAGACCCAGTACTTC.

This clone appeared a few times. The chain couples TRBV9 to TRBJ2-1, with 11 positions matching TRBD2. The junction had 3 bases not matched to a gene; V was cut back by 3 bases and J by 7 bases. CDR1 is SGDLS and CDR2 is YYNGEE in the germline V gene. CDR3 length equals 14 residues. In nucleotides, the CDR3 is TGTGCCAGCAGCGATCCTAGCGGGGGGAATGAGCAGTTCTTC. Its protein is CASSDPSGGNEQFF.

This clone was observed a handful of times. The CDR3 protein is CASSSLRRTGELFF. In DNA, the CDR3 is TGTGCCAGCAGTTCCCTGCGCCGGACCGGGGAGCTGTTTTTT. The rearrangement links TRBV7-9 to TRBJ2-2; D uncertain. Trimming took off 6 bases at V and 5 bases at J, with 13 bases between the two ends. The CDR3 length is 14 residues. The germline V gene has CDR1 SEHNR and CDR2 FQNEAQ (reference sequence).

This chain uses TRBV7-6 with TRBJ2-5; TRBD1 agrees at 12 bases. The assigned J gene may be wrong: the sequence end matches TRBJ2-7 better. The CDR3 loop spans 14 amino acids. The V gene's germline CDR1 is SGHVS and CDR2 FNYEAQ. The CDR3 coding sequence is TGTGCCAGCAGCGCGGGACAGGGGGCATCCGAGCAGTACTTC. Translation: CASSAGQGASEQYF.

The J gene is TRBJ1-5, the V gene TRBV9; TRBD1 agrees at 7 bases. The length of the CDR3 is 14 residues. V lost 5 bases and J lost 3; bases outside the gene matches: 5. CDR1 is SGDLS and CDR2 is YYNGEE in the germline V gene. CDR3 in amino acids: CASSKGQYNQPQHF. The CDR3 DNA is TGTGCCAGCAGTAAGGGACAGTACAATCAGCCCCAGCATTTT.

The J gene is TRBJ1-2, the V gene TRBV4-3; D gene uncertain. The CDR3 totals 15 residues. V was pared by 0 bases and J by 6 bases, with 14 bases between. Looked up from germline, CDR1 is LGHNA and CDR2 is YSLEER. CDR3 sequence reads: CASSQEGAGLDGYTF. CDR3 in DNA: TGCGCCAGCAGCCAAGAGGGAGCGGGCCTTGATGGCTACACCTTC.

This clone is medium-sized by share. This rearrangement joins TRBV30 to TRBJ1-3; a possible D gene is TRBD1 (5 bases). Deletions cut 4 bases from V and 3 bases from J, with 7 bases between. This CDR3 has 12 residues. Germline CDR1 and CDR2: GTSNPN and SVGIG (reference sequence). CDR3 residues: CAWKGVGNTIYF. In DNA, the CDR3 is TGTGCCTGGAAAGGGGTTGGAAACACCATATATTTT.

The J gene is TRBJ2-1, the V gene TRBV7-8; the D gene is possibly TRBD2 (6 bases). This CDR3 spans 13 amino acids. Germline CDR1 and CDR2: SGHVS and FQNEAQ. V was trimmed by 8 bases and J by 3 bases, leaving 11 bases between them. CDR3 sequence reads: CASWAGGYNEQFF. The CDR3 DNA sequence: TGTGCCAGCTGGGCCGGGGGCTACAATGAGCAGTTCTTC.

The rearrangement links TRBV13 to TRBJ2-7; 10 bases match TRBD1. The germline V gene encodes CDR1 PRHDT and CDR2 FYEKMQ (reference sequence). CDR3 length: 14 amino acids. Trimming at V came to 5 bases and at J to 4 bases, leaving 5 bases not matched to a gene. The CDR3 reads CASSQGDRGYEQYF. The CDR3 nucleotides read TGTGCCAGCAGCCAAGGGGACAGGGGTTACGAGCAGTACTTC. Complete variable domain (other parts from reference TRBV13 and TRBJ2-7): AAGVIQSPRHLIKEKRETATLKCYPIPRHDTVYWYQQGPGQDPQFLISFYEKMQSDKGSIPDRFSAQQFSDYHSELNMSSLELGDSALYFCASSQGDRGYEQYFGPGTRLTVT.

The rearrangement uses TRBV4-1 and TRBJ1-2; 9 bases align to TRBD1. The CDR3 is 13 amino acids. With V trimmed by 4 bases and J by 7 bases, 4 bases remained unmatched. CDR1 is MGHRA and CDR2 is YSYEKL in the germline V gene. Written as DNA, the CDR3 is TGCGCCAGCAGCCTAGAGACAGGGGGTGGCTACACCTTC. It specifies CASSLETGGGYTF.

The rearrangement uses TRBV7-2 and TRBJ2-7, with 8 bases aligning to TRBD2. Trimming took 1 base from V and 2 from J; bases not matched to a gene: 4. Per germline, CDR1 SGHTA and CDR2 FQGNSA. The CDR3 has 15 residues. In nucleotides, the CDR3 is TGTGCCAGCAGCTTAGATCCGGGGGGGACCTACGAGCAGTACTTC. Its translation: CASSLDPGGTYEQYF.

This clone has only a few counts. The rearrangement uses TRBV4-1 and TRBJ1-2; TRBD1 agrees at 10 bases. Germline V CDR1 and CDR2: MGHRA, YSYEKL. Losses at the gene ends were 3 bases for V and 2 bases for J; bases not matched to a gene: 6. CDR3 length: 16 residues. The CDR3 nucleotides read TGCGCCAGCAGCCACTTGGGACAGGGGACCAACTATGGCTACACCTTC. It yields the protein CASSHLGQGTNYGYTF.